This TCR beta chain was recorded in a study of preoperative IRX-2 immunotherapy in early breast cancer. Measured with immunoSEQ multiplex PCR; TCRdb has only the in-frame clones, and not every one. The profile shows tens of thousands of clones, approximately 83% of them singletons. This clone was counted once. Described treatment: preoperative locoregional IRX-2 cytokine immunotherapy. Preoperative locoregional IRX-2 cytokine immunotherapy was tested in the phase Ib source study. Unmatched junction bases numbered 14, after V lost 4 bases and J lost 8 bases. The CDR3 covers 16 residues. This specimen was collected from a patient treated with IRX-2 immunotherapy. The rearrangement links TRBV7-1 to TRBJ2-1, with TRBD2 matching over 7 bases. TRBV7-1 is identified as an open reading frame with a role that is uncertain. The sequence came from a human donor with breast cancer. The CDR3 here is CASSLVGGPNLDEQFF. For the CDR3, the DNA is TGTGCCAGCAGCTTAGTGGGAGGGCCGAATTTGGATGAGCAGTTCTTC.